This T cell receptor beta chain was sequenced in a study of Ad26.COV2.S vaccination and SARS-CoV-2 variants. At the level of the study: Administration of Ad26.COV2.S was intramuscular, either once or twice 56 days apart.

The CDR3 length is 15 residues. V lost 5 bases, J lost 1 base, and 5 bases stayed unmatched. Germline V gene sequence: CDR1 LNHDA, CDR2 SQIVND (reference sequence). Study-level points and caveats: Analyses of TCR breadth and depth may have underestimated total T cell responses. Spike-specific TCR breadth was greater in vaccine than placebo recipients.

Sample treatment: around 19 received Ad26.COV2.S at low or high dose, single or two shots; 5 received placebo; per-sample allocation not given. The samples date from day 63 after the first vaccine or placebo injection. This person who donated was an adult of 18-55 years in Boston. This clone was picked up one time. Its antigen is still unknown. Clones were read by immunoSEQ multiplex PCR, and TCRdb kept only the in-frame ones, dropping some. The repertoire consists of 350,000 to 500,000 clones, with roughly 88% occurring once and the leading ten covering about 3.5%. The starting material was peripheral blood, obtained in a trial of Ad26.COV2.S vaccine versus placebo. This clonotype was sampled from a person aged 18-65 years who received the Ad26.COV2.S COVID-19 vaccine or a placebo. This chain connects TRBV19 to TRBJ1-5, with 7 positions matching TRBD1. The CDR3 DNA follows: TGTGCCAGTAGTTGGAACAGGGGAAGCAATCAGCCCCAGCATTTT. It codes for CASSWNRGSNQPQHF.